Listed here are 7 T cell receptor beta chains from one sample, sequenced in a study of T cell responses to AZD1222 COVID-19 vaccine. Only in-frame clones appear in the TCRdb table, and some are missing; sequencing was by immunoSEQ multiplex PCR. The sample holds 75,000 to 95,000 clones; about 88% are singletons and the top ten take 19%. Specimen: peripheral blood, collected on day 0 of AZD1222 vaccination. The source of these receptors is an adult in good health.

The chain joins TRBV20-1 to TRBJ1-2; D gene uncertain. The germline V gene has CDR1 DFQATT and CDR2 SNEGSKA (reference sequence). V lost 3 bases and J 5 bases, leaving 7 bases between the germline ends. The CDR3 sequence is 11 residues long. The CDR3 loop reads CSASRGYGYTF. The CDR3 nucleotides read TGCAGTGCTAGTCGAGGGTATGGCTACACCTTC.

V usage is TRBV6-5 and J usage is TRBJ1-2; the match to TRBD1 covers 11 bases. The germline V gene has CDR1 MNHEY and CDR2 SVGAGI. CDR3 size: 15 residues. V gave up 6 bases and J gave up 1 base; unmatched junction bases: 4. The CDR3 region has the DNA TGTGCCAGCAGGGACAGGGGGCAGGGTAACTATGGCTACACCTTC. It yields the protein CASRDRGQGNYGYTF.

In DNA, the CDR3 is TGCGCCAGCAGCCAAGATCGGGGGTTACCTGAAGCTTTCTTT. Translated, it gives CASSQDRGLPEAFF. V gene TRBV4-3 combines with J gene TRBJ1-1; a possible D gene is TRBD1 (5 bases). Germline CDR1 is LGHNA and CDR2 is YSLEER. Trimming removed 0 bases from V and 6 bases from J, with 11 bases in between. This CDR3 region has 14 residues.

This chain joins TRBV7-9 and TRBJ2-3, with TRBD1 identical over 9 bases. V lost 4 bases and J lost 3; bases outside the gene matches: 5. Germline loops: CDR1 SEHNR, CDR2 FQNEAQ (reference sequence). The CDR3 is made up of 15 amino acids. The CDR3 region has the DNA TGTGCCAGCAGCTACGACAGGGGGTCGACAGATACGCAGTATTTT. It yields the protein CASSYDRGSTDTQYF.

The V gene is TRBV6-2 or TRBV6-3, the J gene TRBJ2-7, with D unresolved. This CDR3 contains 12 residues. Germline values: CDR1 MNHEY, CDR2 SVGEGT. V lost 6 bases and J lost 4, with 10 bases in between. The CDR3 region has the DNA TGTGCCAGCAGCCTCAACAGTTACGAGCAGTACTTC. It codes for CASSLNSYEQYF.

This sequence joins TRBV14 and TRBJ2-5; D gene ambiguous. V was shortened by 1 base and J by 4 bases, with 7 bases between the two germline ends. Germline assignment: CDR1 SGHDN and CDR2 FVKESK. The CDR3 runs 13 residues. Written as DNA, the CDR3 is TGTGCCAGCAGCCAAGTGTGGGGAGAGACCCAGTACTTC. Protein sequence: CASSQVWGETQYF.

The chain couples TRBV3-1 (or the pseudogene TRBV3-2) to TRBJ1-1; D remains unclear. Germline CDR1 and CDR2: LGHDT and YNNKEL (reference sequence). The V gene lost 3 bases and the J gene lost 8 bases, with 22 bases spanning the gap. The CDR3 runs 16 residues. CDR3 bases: TGTGCCAGCAGCCACTCCTCCCCCGCTCGCCGGGTAGAAGCTTTCTTT. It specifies CASSHSSPARRVEAFF.